The 10 T cell receptor beta chains in this list originate from one sample, sequenced in a study of T cell repertoires in cytomegalovirus infection. One entry per CDR3 protein, called by TCRdb with MiXCR from the reads. Of roughly 180,000 distinct CDR3 sequences in the sample, roughly a sixth were seen once. The sequenced material came from CD8+ T cells from PBMCs. The source is a human donor in good health (CMV status not recorded). Some clones in this sample may be carry-over from other donors' samples.

This chain connects TRBV25-1 to TRBJ1-5, with 8 positions matching TRBD1. The junction had 5 bases not matched to a gene; V was cut back by 4 bases and J by 6 bases. CDR3 length: 14 amino acids. Looked up from germline, CDR1 is MGHDK and CDR2 is SYGVNS. The chain's CDR3 is CASSAGQGGQPQHF. CDR3 sequence (DNA): TGTGCCAGCAGTGCTGGACAGGGTGGTCAGCCCCAGCATTTT.

This clonotype was observed a few times. CDR3 loop: CASRLQVRLEQYF. In DNA form, the CDR3 reads TGTGCCAGCAGACTACAGGTCCGGCTCGAGCAGTACTTC. The chain employs TRBV5-6 and TRBJ2-7; a possible D gene is TRBD1 (5 bases). CDR1 is SGHDT and CDR2 is YYEEEE in the germline V gene. CDR3 length: 13 amino acids. V was clipped by 5 bases and J by 6 bases, with 15 bases between them.

This clonotype has more than one count but fewer than ten. V gene TRBV7-8 combines with J gene TRBJ1-4; D not resolved. The germline gives CDR1 SGHVS, CDR2 FQNEAQ. V shed 2 bases and J shed 6 bases, with 13 bases lying between them. The CDR3 length is 15 residues. In nucleotides, the CDR3 is TGTGCCAGCAGCTTACAAGGCCCAGTGGATGAAAAACTGTTTTTT. Translation: CASSLQGPVDEKLFF.

The rearrangement uses TRBV6-2 or TRBV6-3 and TRBJ2-3; the match to TRBD1 covers 7 bases. Germline assignment: CDR1 MNHEY and CDR2 SVGEGT. This CDR3 has 17 amino acids. The junction had 12 bases not matched to a gene; V was cut back by 6 bases and J by 0 bases. The CDR3 nucleotides are TGTGCCAGCAGCTTTCCACCCCGGGACAGCAGCACAGATACGCAGTATTTT. Amino acids: CASSFPPRDSSTDTQYF.

This clonotype was seen repeatedly, ten times or more. V gene TRBV7-6 combines with J gene TRBJ1-1, with TRBD1 identical over 9 bases. J lost 5 bases, V lost 4 bases, and 5 bases had no gene match. This CDR3 is 14 amino acids long. In germline, CDR1 is SGHVS, CDR2 FNYEAQ. The CDR3 nucleotides read TGTGCCAGCAGCTGGAGACAGGGGGGTACTGAAGCTTTCTTT. It translates to CASSWRQGGTEAFF.

The rearrangement uses TRBV7-6 and TRBJ2-1; 8 bases are shared with TRBD2. CDR1 and CDR2 from the germline V gene are SGHVS and FNYEAQ. This CDR3 has 16 residues. V shed 4 bases and J 6 bases; nucleotides not matched to a gene: 11. CDR3 protein: CASSSAGRGALNEQFF. As DNA, the CDR3 is TGTGCCAGCAGCTCCGCTGGGCGGGGGGCCCTCAATGAGCAGTTCTTC.

This chain connects TRBV4-3 to TRBJ2-5; D tentatively reads TRBD1 or TRBD2 (5 bases each). V lost 0 bases and J lost 5, with 13 bases in between. Germline V lookup: CDR1 LGHNA, CDR2 YSLEER. The CDR3 is made up of 15 amino acids. The DNA for the CDR3 is TGCGCCAGCAGCCAAGATCGGGGCCCTAGGGAGACCCAGTACTTC. Its protein product is CASSQDRGPRETQYF.

The rearrangement joins TRBV7-9 to TRBJ2-7; D tentatively reads TRBD1 or TRBD2 (6 bases each). V was pared by 1 base and J by 12 bases, with 13 bases between. The CDR3 runs to 12 residues. CDR1 is SEHNR and CDR2 is FQNEAQ in the germline V gene (reference sequence). CDR3 nucleotide sequence: TGTGCCAGCAGCTTAGAGGGGGGTCCGTCGTACTTC. Its protein is CASSLEGGPSYF. The full variable domain, rest sourced from reference TRBV7-9 and TRBJ2-7, is DTGVSQNPRHKITKRGQNVTFRCDPISEHNRLYWYRQTLGQGPEFLTYFQNEAQLEKSRLLSDRFSAERPKGSFSTLEIQRTEQGDSAMYLCASSLEGGPSYFGPGTRLTVT.

This chain links TRBV4-3 with TRBJ1-4, with a possible D match to TRBD1 (6 bases). The CDR3 contains 15 residues. The germline gives CDR1 LGHNA, CDR2 YSLEER. Trimming cost V 3 bases and J 2 bases, with 10 bases left between them. CDR3 DNA: TGCGCCAGCAGCCAGGGGGCGTCGACTAATGAAAAACTGTTTTTT. Translated: CASSQGASTNEKLFF.

The genes are TRBV7-9 and TRBJ1-1; D is undetermined. There are 15 residues in the CDR3. Looked up from germline, CDR1 is SEHNR and CDR2 is FQNEAQ (reference sequence). Between the trimmed V and J ends, which lost 0 bases and 0 bases, there was a span of 8 bases. As DNA, the CDR3 is TGTGCCAGCAGCTTAGCGGAAGGGATGAACACTGAAGCTTTCTTT. Translated, it gives CASSLAEGMNTEAFF.